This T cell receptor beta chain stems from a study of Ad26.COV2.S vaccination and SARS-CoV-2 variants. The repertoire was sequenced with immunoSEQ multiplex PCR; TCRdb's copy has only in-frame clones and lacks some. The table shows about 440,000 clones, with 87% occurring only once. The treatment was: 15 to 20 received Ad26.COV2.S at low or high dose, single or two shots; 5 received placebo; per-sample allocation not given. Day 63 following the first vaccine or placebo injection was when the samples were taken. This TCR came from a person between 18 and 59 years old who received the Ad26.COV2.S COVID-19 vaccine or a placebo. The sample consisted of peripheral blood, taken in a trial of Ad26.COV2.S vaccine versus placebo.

The CDR3 loop is CASSLGERTGNTIYF. The CDR3 DNA reads as TGCGCCAGCAGCTTGGGGGAGAGGACTGGAAACACCATATATTTT. V usage is TRBV5-1 and J usage is TRBJ1-3; D ambiguous. Deletions cut 0 bases from V and 2 bases from J, with 9 bases between. In germline, CDR1 is SGHRS, CDR2 YFSETQ. The CDR3 totals 15 residues.